The source of this T cell receptor beta chain is a study of cytomegalovirus exposure and HLA in healthy donors. Data came from immunoSEQ multiplex PCR; TCRdb stores just in-frame clones and leaves some out. The table lists about 150,000 clones, around 90% of them singletons. The CDR3 spans 15 residues. Trimming pared 5 bases from V and 0 bases from J, leaving 11 bases between. Germline V lookup: CDR1 LNHDA, CDR2 SQIVND (reference sequence). This receptor was obtained from a woman between 18 and 29 years old in good health and CMV-seropositive. Sequencing input: PBMCs. The chain carries TRBV19 and TRBJ2-4; tentative D call: TRBD2 (5 bases). In DNA, the CDR3 is TGTGCCAGTAGTCAGGCAGGACTAGCCAAAAACATTCAGTACTTC. The encoded protein is CASSQAGLAKNIQYF.